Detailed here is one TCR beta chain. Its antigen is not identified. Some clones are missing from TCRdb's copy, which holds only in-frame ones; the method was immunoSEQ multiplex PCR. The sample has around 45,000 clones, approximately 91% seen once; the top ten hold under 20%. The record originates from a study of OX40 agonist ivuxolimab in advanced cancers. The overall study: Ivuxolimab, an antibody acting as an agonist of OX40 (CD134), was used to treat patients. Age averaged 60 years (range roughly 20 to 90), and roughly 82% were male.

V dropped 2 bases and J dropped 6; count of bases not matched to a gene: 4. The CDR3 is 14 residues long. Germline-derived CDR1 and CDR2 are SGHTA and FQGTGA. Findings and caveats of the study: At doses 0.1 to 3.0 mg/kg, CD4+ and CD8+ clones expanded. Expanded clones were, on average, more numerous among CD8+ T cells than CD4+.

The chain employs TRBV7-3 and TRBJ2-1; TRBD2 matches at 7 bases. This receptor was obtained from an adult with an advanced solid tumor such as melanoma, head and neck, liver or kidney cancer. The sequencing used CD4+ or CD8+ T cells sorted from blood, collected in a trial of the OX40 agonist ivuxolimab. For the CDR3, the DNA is TGTGCCAGCAGCTTACATGGCGGGAGCAATGAGCAGTTCTTC. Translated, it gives CASSLHGGSNEQFF.